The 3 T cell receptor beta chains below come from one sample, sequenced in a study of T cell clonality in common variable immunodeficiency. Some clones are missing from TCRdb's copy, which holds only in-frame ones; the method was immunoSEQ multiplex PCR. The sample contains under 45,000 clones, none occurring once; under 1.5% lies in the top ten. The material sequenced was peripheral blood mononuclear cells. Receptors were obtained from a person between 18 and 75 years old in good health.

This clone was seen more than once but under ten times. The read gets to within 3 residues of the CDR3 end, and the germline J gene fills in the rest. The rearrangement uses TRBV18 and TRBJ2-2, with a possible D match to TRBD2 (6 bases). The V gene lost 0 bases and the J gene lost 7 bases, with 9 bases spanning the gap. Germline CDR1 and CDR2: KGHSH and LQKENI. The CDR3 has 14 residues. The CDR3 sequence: CASSPPRGNGELFF. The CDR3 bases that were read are TGTGCCAGCTCACCACCCCGGGGGAACGGGGAG.

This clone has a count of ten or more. The CDR3 bases that were read are TGCGCCAGCAGCTTTTCTAGCGGGAGCTACGAG. Its protein product is CASSFSSGSYE. The whole CDR3 is CASSFSSGSYEQYF. The rearrangement uses TRBV5-1 and TRBJ2-7; 10 bases match TRBD2. The read gets to within 3 residues of the CDR3 end, and the germline J gene fills in the rest. V lost 2 bases, J lost 3 bases, and 2 bases stayed unmatched. The CDR3 extends over 14 amino acids. CDR1 and CDR2 (germline): SGHRS, YFSETQ.

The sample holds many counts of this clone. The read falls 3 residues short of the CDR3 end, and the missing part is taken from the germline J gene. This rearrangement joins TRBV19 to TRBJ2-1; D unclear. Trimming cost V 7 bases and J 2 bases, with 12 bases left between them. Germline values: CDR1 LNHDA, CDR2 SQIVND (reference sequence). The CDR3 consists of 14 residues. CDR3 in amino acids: CASTYTTAYNEQFF. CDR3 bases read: TGTGCCAGTACCTATACCACAGCCTACAATGAG.